Reported below is one T cell receptor beta chain. This sample was taken from a study of blood T cell repertoires in COVID-19. About the research overall: Spain, Italy and the United States supplied samples that represented acute and convalescent COVID-19. In each case, the material was cDNA or gDNA derived from T cells, B-cell-depleted T cells, or PBMCs.

Per the study methods: Reference gene primers were amplified, and this amplification served to estimate nucleated cell counts. Some clones are missing from TCRdb's copy, which holds only in-frame ones; the method was immunoSEQ multiplex PCR. The V and J calls and clone size were taken over from that table, and D and trimming were inferred from the DNA. Among roughly 66,000 clones listed, 75% to 95% were seen once. Looked up from germline, CDR1 is SGHRS and CDR2 is YFSETQ. The germline V and J ends were trimmed by 0 bases and 0 bases, with 9 bases remaining between them. This CDR3 contains 15 residues.

The receptor comes from a human donor with active COVID-19. The donor label of this sample is uncertain. This chain links TRBV5-1 with TRBJ2-5; possible D gene TRBD2, 6 bases. Sequenced: peripheral blood. The CDR3 sequence is CASSLGGGNQETQYF. The CDR3 DNA reads TGCGCCAGCAGCTTGGGTGGGGGGAACCAAGAGACCCAGTACTTC.